The 13 T cell receptor beta chains given below trace back to one sample, sequenced in a study of T-cell memory formation after mild COVID-19 (dated by TCRdb to the early 2020s). Libraries were made using 5' RACE. The instrument given in TCRdb is Illumina NovaSeq 6000. TCRdb reworked the public reads: Q25 trimming with fastp, MiXCR clone assembly, productive beta chains retained. All rows with the same CDR3 protein become a single entry with the most common DNA and genes. The table for this sample lists about 190,000 distinct CDR3 sequences; around 27% of them were counted only once. 11% of the sample goes to the ten largest clones. The sequenced sample consisted of PBMCs or a T cell subset sorted from them (not recorded which). The origin of the receptors is an adult woman who had mild COVID-19 (a few samples of this study predate the infection). The sample titles of this study are shuffled in the database, so cell type and time point are left out; the donor was told from shared clones.

In this sample, this clonotype turned up a few times. The rearrangement uses TRBV5-6 and TRBJ2-3; D is unresolved. Deletions cut 1 base from V and 2 bases from J, with 14 bases between. This CDR3 is built from 16 residues. Germline CDR1 and CDR2: SGHDT and YYEEEE. This chain's CDR3 is CASSLINVRFTDTQYF. The DNA for the CDR3 is TGTGCCAGCAGCTTGATTAATGTAAGGTTCACAGATACGCAGTATTTT. The whole variable domain, remainder taken from reference TRBV5-6 and TRBJ2-3, is DAGVTQSPTHLIKTRGQQVTLRCSPKSGHDTVSWYQQALGQGPQFIFQYYEEEERQRGNFPDRFSGHQFPNYSSELNVNALLLGDSALYLCASSLINVRFTDTQYFGPGTRLTVL.

The chain joins TRBV3-1 to TRBJ2-7; D is possibly TRBD1 or TRBD2 (7 bases each). CDR3 size: 18 residues. Trimming shortened V by 4 bases and J by 0 bases, and 22 bases separated the two germline ends. The V gene's germline CDR1 is LGHDT and CDR2 YNNKEL (reference sequence). The CDR3 bases are TGTGCCAGCAGCCGATATAGCAGCGGGACAGTGAACTCCTACGAGCAGTACTTC. This gives the protein CASSRYSSGTVNSYEQYF.

The chain uses TRBV5-1 and TRBJ2-3, with D perhaps matching TRBD1 (5 bases). Germline loops: CDR1 SGHRS, CDR2 YFSETQ. V lost 6 bases to trimming and J lost 1 base, with 27 bases between them. There are 19 residues in the CDR3. The CDR3 bases are TGCGCCAGCACTTACGGATCCCCGTGGGGCCCCTCAGGCACAGATACGCAGTATTTT. Translation gives CASTYGSPWGPSGTDTQYF.

This chain joins TRBV11-2 and TRBJ1-2, with TRBD1 matching over 9 bases. The CDR3 covers 13 residues. The V gene's germline CDR1 is SGHAT and CDR2 FQNNGV. Trimming cost V 5 bases and J 4 bases; bases outside gene matches: 2. The CDR3 here is CASSADRGYGYTF. As DNA, the CDR3 is TGTGCCAGCAGCGCGGACAGGGGCTATGGCTACACCTTC.

Remarks on this clonotype: A junction boundary mismatches the germline segment, possibly from a read error. V gene TRBV12-3 or TRBV12-4 combines with J gene TRBJ2-2; perhaps TRBD2 as D (5 bases). CDR3 length equals 13 residues. The CDR3 DNA sequence: TGTGCCAGCAGATTAGACGGGGCCGGGGAGCTGTTTTTT. It translates to CASRLDGAGELFF.

This clonotype has just a few counts. The chain uses TRBV5-1 and TRBJ2-7; D gene uncertain. Germline V lookup: CDR1 SGHRS, CDR2 YFSETQ. The V gene lost 3 bases and the J gene lost 3 bases, with 10 bases spanning the gap. The CDR3 has 13 amino acids. CDR3 in amino acids: CASSSGRNYEQYF. For the CDR3, the DNA is TGCGCCAGCAGCTCGGGCCGTAACTACGAGCAGTACTTC. Supplemented by reference TRBV5-1 and TRBJ2-7, the full variable domain reads KAGVTQTPRYLIKTRGQQVTLSCSPISGHRSVSWYQQTPGQGLQFLFEYFSETQRNKGNFPGRFSGRQFSNSRSEMNVSTLELGDSALYLCASSSGRNYEQYFGPGTRLTVT.

DNA of the CDR3: TGTGCCAGCAGCGATGGACTAGCGGGAGAAAACATTCAGTACTTC. It is translated as CASSDGLAGENIQYF. The chain couples TRBV9 to TRBJ2-4; the match to TRBD2 covers 13 bases. V trimming: 3 bases; J trimming: 5 bases; junction bases outside the gene matches: 2. From germline, CDR1 is SGDLS and CDR2 YYNGEE. CDR3 length equals 15 residues. The full variable domain, completed using reference TRBV9 and TRBJ2-4, is DSGVTQTPKHLITATGQRVTLRCSPRSGDLSVYWYQQSLDQGLQFLIQYYNGEERAKGNILERFSAQQFPDLHSELNLSSLELGDSALYFCASSDGLAGENIQYFGAGTRLSVL.

This clonotype was recorded a few times. The chain uses TRBV7-2 and TRBJ1-6; D unresolved. The V gene lost 5 bases and the J gene lost 9 bases, with 14 bases spanning the gap. The CDR3 loop spans 14 amino acids. Germline V gene sequence: CDR1 SGHTA, CDR2 FQGNSA. CDR3 bases: TGTGCCAGCAGCATAGGGTGGACGGGTTCACCCCTCCACTTT. This sequence encodes CASSIGWTGSPLHF.

This clonotype came up a few times. This chain uses TRBV4-1 with TRBJ1-2; no clear D gene. CDR3 length: 11 amino acids. Per germline, CDR1 MGHRA and CDR2 YSYEKL. V was pared by 3 bases and J by 8 bases, with 7 bases between. The CDR3 here is CASSQLGGYTF. CDR3 coding DNA: TGCGCCAGCAGCCAGCTAGGAGGCTACACCTTC.

This chain's CDR3 is CSAISDRGTDTQYF. The DNA of the CDR3 is TGCAGTGCTATTTCCGACAGGGGGACAGATACGCAGTATTTT. This chain uses TRBV20-1 with TRBJ2-3; 9 positions agree with TRBD1. Germline lookup yields CDR1 DFQATT and CDR2 SNEGSKA (reference sequence). The CDR3 totals 14 residues. Trimming at V came to 4 bases and at J to 3 bases, leaving 5 bases not matched to a gene.

The rearrangement uses TRBV11-2 and TRBJ2-7; possible D gene TRBD1, 5 bases. The CDR3 consists of 16 residues. Germline V gene data show CDR1 as SGHAT and CDR2 as FQNNGV. The germline V and J ends were trimmed by 3 bases and 1 base, with 16 bases remaining between them. This CDR3 is CASSLQGSPPSYEQYF. In DNA, the CDR3 is TGTGCCAGCAGCTTGCAGGGCAGCCCGCCTTCCTACGAGCAGTACTTC.

The genes are TRBV3-1 and TRBJ2-7; TRBD1 aligns across 7 bases. After removal of 6 bases from V and 5 bases from J, the junction contained 10 bases not matched to a gene. The CDR3 is made up of 14 amino acids. Germline values: CDR1 LGHDT, CDR2 YNNKEL (reference sequence). This chain's CDR3 is CASRPTGWENEQYF. As DNA, the CDR3 is TGTGCCAGCAGACCGACAGGGTGGGAAAACGAGCAGTACTTC.

This clonotype was detected a few times. The chain couples TRBV14 to TRBJ2-1; D is uncertain. V was trimmed by 1 base and J by 2 bases, leaving 9 bases between them. The germline V gene encodes CDR1 SGHDN and CDR2 FVKESK. There are 15 residues in the CDR3. DNA for the CDR3: TGTGCCAGCAGCCAAGTTAGGGTTACCTACAATGAGCAGTTCTTC. Its protein is CASSQVRVTYNEQFF. The full variable domain, completed using reference TRBV14 and TRBJ2-1, is EAGVTQFPSHSVIEKGQTVTLRCDPISGHDNLYWYRRVMGKEIKFLLHFVKESKQDESGMPNNRFLAERTGGTYSTLKVQPAELEDSGVYFCASSQVRVTYNEQFFGPGTRLTVL.